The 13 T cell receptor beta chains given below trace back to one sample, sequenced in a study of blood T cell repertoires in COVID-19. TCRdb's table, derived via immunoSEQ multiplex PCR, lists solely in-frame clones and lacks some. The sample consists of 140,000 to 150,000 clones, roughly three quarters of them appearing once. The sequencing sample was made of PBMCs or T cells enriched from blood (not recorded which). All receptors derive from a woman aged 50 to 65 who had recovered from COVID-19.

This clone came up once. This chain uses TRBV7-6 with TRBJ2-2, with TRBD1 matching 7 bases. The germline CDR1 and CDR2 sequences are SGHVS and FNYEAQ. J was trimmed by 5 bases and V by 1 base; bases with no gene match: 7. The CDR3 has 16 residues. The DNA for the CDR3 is TGTGCCAGCAGCTTAGAGGGGGCCGATTATACCGGGGAGCTGTTTTTT. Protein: CASSLEGADYTGELFF.

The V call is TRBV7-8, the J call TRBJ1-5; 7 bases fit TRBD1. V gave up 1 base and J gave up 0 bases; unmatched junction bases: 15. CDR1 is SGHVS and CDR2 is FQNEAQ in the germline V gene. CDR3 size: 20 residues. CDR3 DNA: TGTGCCAGCAGCTTAGGAGAGGGGGCAGTAGCTGCTCGTAGCAATCAGCCCCAGCATTTT. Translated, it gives CASSLGEGAVAARSNQPQHF.

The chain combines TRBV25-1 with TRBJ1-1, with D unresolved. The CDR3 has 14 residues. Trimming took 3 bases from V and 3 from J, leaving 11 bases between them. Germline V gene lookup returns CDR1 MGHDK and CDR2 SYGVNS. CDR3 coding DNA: TGTGCCAGCAGTGATGGAGGGCCCTACACTGAAGCTTTCTTT. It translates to CASSDGGPYTEAFF.

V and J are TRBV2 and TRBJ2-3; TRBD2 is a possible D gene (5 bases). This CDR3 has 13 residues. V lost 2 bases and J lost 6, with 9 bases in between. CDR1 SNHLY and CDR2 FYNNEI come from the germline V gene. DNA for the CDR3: TGTGCCAGCAGTGAAACGCGGGTTGATACGCAGTATTTT. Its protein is CASSETRVDTQYF.

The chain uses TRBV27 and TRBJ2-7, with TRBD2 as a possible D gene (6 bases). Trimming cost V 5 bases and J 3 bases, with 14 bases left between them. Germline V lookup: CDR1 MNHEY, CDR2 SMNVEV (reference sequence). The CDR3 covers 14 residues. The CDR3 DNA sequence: TGTGCCAGCAGTCCCCGACTAGATAGCTACGAGCAGTACTTC. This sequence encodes CASSPRLDSYEQYF.

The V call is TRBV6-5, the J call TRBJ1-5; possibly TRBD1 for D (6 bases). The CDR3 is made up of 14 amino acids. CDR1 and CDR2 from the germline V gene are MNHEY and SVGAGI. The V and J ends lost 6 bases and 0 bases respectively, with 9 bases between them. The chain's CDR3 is CASRGHNSNQPQHF. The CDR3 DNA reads TGTGCCAGCAGGGGACATAATAGCAATCAGCCCCAGCATTTT.

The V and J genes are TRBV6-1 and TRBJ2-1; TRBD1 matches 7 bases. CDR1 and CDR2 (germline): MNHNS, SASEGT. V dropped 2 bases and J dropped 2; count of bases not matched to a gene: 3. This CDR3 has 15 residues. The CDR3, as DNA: TGTGCCAGCAGTGAAAGAGACAGGGCCTACAATGAGCAGTTCTTC. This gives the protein CASSERDRAYNEQFF.

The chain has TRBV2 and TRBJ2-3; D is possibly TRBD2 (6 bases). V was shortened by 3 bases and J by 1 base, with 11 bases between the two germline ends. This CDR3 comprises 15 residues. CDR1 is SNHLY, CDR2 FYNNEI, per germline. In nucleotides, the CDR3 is TGTGCCAGCAGTGACAGGGACTGGGGCACAGATACGCAGTATTTT. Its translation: CASSDRDWGTDTQYF.

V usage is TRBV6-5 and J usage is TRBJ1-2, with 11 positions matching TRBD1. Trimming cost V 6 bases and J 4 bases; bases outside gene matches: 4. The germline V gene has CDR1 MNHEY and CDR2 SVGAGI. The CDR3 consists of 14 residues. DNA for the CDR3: TGTGCCAGCAGAATCGGGACAGGGGGCTATGGCTACACCTTC. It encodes CASRIGTGGYGYTF.

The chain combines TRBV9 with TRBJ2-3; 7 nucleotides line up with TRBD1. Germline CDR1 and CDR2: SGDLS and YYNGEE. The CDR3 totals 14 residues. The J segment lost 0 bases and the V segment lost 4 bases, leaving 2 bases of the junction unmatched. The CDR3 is CASSTGQSTDTQYF. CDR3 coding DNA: TGTGCCAGCAGCACGGGACAGAGCACAGATACGCAGTATTTT. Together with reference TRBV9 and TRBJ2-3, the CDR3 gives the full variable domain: DSGVTQTPKHLITATGQRVTLRCSPRSGDLSVYWYQQSLDQGLQFLIQYYNGEERAKGNILERFSAQQFPDLHSELNLSSLELGDSALYFCASSTGQSTDTQYFGPGTRLTVL.

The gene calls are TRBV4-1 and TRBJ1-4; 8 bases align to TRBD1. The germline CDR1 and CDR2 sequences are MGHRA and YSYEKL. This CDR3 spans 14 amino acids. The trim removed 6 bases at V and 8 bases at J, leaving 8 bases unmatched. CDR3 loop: CASSGQGAREKLFF. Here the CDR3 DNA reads TGCGCCAGCAGTGGGCAGGGGGCCAGAGAAAAACTGTTTTTT.

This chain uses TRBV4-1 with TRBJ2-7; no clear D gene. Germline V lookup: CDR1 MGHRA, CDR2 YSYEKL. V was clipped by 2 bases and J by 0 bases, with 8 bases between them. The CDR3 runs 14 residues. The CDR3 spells CASSQQVVSYEQYF. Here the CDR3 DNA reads TGCGCCAGCAGCCAACAGGTCGTCTCCTACGAGCAGTACTTC.

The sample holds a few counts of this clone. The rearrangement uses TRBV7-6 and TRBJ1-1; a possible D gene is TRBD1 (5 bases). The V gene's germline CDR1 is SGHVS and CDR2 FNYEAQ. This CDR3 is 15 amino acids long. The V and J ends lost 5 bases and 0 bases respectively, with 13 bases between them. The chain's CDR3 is CASSPMQGMNTEAFF. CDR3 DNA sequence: TGTGCCAGCAGCCCTATGCAGGGTATGAACACTGAAGCTTTCTTT.